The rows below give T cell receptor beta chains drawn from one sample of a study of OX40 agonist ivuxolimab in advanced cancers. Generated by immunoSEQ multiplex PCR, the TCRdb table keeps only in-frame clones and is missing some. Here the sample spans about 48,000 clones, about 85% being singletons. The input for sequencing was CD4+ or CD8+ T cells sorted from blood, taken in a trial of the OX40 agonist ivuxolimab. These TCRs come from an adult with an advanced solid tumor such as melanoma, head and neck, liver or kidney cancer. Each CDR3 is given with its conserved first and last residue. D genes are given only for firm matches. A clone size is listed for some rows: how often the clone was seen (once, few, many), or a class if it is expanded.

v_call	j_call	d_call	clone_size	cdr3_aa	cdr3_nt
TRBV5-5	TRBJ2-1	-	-	CASSRNAVPYNEQFF	TGTGCCAGCAGCCGGAATGCGGTTCCCTACAATGAGCAGTTCTTC
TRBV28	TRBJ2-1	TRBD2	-	CASTPTSGTHNEQFF	TGTGCCAGCACGCCGACTAGCGGGACACACAATGAGCAGTTCTTC
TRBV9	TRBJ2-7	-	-	CASSVGGTTYEQYF	TGTGCCAGCAGCGTAGGGGGTACAACCTACGAGCAGTACTTC
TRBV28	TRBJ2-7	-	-	CASILGYTYEQYF	TGTGCCAGCATTCTCGGATACACCTACGAGCAGTACTTC
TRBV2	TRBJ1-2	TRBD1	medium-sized	CASSEAGGAGYGYTF	TGTGCCAGCAGTGAAGCAGGGGGCGCAGGTTATGGCTACACCTTC
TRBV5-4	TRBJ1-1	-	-	CASSPTGGDTEAFF	TGTGCCAGCAGCCCGACAGGAGGGGACACTGAAGCTTTCTTT
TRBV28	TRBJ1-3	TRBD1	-	CASSLGQGRSTIYF	TGTGCCAGCAGTTTAGGACAGGGACGAAGCACCATATATTTT
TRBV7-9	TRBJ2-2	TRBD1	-	CASAPAGQVNTGELFF	TGTGCCAGCGCTCCAGCCGGACAGGTGAACACCGGGGAGCTGTTTTTT
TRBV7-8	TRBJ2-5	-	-	CASSLDHQETQYF	TGTGCCAGCAGCTTAGACCACCAAGAGACCCAGTACTTC
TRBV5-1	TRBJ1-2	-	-	CASSLEAGNPYGYTF	TGCGCCAGCAGCTTGGAGGCAGGGAACCCCTATGGCTACACCTTC
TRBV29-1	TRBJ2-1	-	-	CSAHRGLAHEQFF	TGCAGCGCCCACCGTGGATTAGCTCACGAGCAGTTCTTC
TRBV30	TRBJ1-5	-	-	CAWSGGGSSQPQHF	TGTGCCTGGAGTGGGGGAGGTTCCTCACAGCCCCAGCATTTT
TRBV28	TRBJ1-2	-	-	CAIRTDRTIGYTF	TGTGCCATCCGGACTGACCGGACTATTGGCTACACCTTC
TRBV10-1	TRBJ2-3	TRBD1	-	CASSGSGQGTDTQYF	TGCGCCAGCAGTGGTTCAGGACAGGGCACAGATACGCAGTATTTT
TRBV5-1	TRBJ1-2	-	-	CASSLGGVRFPVYGYTF	TGCGCCAGCAGCTTGGGTGGGGTCCGCTTCCCTGTCTATGGCTACACCTTC
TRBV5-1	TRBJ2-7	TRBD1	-	CASSLLLGQVYEQYF	TGCGCCAGCAGCTTGTTACTGGGACAGGTCTACGAGCAGTACTTC
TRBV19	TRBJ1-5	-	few	CASKRTESNQPQHF	TGTGCCTCCAAGCGGACAGAGAGCAATCAGCCCCAGCATTTT
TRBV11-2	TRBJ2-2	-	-	CASSLDGPGELFF	TGTGCCAGCAGCTTAGATGGCCCCGGGGAGCTGTTTTTT
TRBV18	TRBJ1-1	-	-	CASSLDSMNTEAFF	TGTGCCAGCTCACTAGACAGCATGAACACTGAAGCTTTCTTT
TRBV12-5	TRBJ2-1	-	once	CASGASANNEQFF	TGTGCTAGTGGGGCCTCCGCGAACAATGAGCAGTTCTTC
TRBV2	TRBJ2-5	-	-	CASRAGLQETQYF	TGTGCCAGCAGGGCGGGGCTTCAAGAGACCCAGTACTTC
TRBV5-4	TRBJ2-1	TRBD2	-	CASSSRGGLAGVEQFF	TGTGCCAGCAGCTCGAGGGGGGGACTAGCGGGAGTTGAGCAGTTCTTC
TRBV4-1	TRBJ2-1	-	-	CASSRPGGGSYNEQFF	TGCGCCAGCAGCCGCCCGGGGGGCGGCTCCTACAATGAGCAGTTCTTC
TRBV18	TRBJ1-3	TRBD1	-	CASSPDRGLSGNTIYF	TGTGCCAGCTCACCGGACAGGGGGCTCTCTGGAAACACCATATATTTT
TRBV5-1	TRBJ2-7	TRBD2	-	CASSPASGASYEQYF	TGCGCCAGCAGCCCCGCTAGCGGTGCTTCCTACGAGCAGTACTTC
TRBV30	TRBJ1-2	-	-	CAWSGTENYGYTF	TGTGCCTGGAGTGGGACAGAAAACTATGGCTACACCTTC
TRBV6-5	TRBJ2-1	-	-	CASTVGGEQFF	TGTGCCAGCACCGTAGGGGGGGAGCAGTTCTTC
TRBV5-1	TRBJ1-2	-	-	CASSLGSNYGYTF	TGCGCCAGCAGCTTGGGCAGCAACTATGGCTACACCTTC
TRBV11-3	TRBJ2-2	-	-	CASSLSSGELFF	TGTGCCAGCAGCTTAAGCTCCGGGGAGCTGTTTTTT
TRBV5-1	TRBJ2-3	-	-	CASSTWSYTDTQYF	TGCGCCAGCAGCACGTGGTCTTACACAGATACGCAGTATTTT
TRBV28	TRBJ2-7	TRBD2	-	CASRNLGLENYEQYF	TGTGCCAGCCGGAACCTGGGACTAGAGAACTACGAGCAGTACTTC
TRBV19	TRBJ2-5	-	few	CASSRRRDGETQYF	TGTGCCAGTAGTAGGAGGCGGGATGGAGAGACCCAGTACTTC
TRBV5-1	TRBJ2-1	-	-	CASSLDRGEQFF	TGCGCCAGCAGCTTGGATAGAGGTGAGCAGTTCTTC
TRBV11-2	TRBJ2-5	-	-	CASSLEAQGAQYF	TGTGCCAGCAGCTTAGAAGCCCAAGGGGCCCAGTACTTC
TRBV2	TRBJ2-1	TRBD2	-	CASSGLADYNEQFF	TGTGCCAGCAGTGGACTAGCGGACTACAATGAGCAGTTCTTC
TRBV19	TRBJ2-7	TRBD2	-	CASSPKTSRYEQYF	TGTGCCAGTAGTCCTAAGACTAGCCGTTACGAGCAGTACTTC
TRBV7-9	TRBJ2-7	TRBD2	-	CASSLGSSGSGEQYF	TGTGCCAGCAGCTTAGGGTCTAGCGGGAGTGGGGAGCAGTACTTC
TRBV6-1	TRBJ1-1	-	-	CASSEAVGWALGAFF	TGTGCCAGCAGTGAAGCGGTCGGCTGGGCCTTGGGAGCTTTCTTT
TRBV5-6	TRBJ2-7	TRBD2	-	CASSWRVAGVYEQYF	TGTGCCAGCAGCTGGCGTGTAGCGGGAGTCTACGAGCAGTACTTC
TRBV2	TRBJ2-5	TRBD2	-	CASSGGTNQETQYF	TGTGCCAGCAGTGGCGGGACTAACCAAGAGACCCAGTACTTC
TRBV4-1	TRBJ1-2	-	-	CASSQDTVRNGYTF	TGCGCCAGCAGCCAAGATACAGTCCGGAATGGCTACACCTTC
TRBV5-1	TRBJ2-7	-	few	CASSLGYSGDKQYF	TGCGCCAGCAGCTTGGGTTACTCCGGGGATAAGCAGTACTTC
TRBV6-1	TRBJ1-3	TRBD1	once	CASMGQGGNTIYF	TGTGCCAGCATGGGACAGGGTGGAAACACCATATATTTT
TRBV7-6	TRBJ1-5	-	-	CASSILNQPQHF	TGTGCCAGCAGCATTCTCAATCAGCCCCAGCATTTT
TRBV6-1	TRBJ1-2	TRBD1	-	CASSETGDYGYTF	TGTGCCAGCAGTGAAACAGGGGACTATGGCTACACCTTC
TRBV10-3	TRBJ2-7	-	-	CAISRQGGEQYF	TGTGCCATCAGTAGACAGGGAGGGGAGCAGTACTTC
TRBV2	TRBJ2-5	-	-	CASSVAETQYF	TGTGCCAGCAGTGTTGCGGAGACCCAGTACTTC
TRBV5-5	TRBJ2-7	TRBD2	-	CASSPLAGGNEQYF	TGTGCCAGCAGCCCCCTTGCGGGAGGGAACGAGCAGTACTTC
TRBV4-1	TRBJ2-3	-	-	CASSQERTVSTDTQYF	TGCGCCAGCAGCCAAGAACGGACGGTGAGCACAGATACGCAGTATTTT
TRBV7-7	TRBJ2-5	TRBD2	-	CASSPGLAEETQYF	TGTGCTAGCAGCCCGGGACTAGCGGAAGAGACCCAGTACTTC
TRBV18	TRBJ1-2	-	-	CASSQPRSYGYTF	TGTGCCAGCTCACAGCCCAGGTCGTATGGCTACACCTTC
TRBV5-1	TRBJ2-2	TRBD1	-	CASSPRTGLRELFF	TGCGCCAGCAGCCCCAGGACAGGCCTGAGGGAGCTGTTTTTT
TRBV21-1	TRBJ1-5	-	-	CASSNQPQHF	TGTGCCAGCAGTAATCAGCCCCAGCATTTT
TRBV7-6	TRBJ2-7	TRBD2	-	CASSSGLAHEGYEQYF	TGTGCCAGCAGCTCGGGACTAGCGCACGAAGGTTACGAGCAGTACTTC
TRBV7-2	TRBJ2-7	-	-	CASSLDRAVAYEQYF	TGTGCCAGCAGCTTAGATCGGGCCGTTGCCTACGAGCAGTACTTC
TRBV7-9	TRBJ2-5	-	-	CASTRAETQYF	TGTGCCAGCACCCGGGCGGAGACCCAGTACTTC
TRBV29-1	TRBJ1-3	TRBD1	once	CSVWDRGAGNTIYF	TGCAGCGTCTGGGACAGGGGGGCTGGAAACACCATATATTTT
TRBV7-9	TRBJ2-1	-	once	CASSLEPTYQQFF	TGTGCCAGCAGCTTAGAGCCCACGTATCAGCAGTTCTTC
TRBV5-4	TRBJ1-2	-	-	CATQVGEAGYTF	TGTGCCACCCAAGTTGGGGAAGCTGGCTACACCTTC